This TCR beta chain originates from a study of tumor and adjacent non-tumor tissue in lung cancer. Study background: There were some 11 adenocarcinoma, a couple of squamous cell carcinoma and 1 small cell lung cancer cases.

This clonotype was found a few times. Its antigen is undetermined. Study findings and constraints: Compared with tumor, normal lung showed significantly lower TCR diversity. Normal lung showed higher cumulative top 100 clone frequency than tumor.

This sample's RNA came from whole unsorted tissue. Donors were chemotherapy-naive, newly diagnosed lung cancer surgical patients in China, August–late 2014. V lost 0 bases and J lost 6, with 4 bases in between. The germline gives CDR1 SGHRS, CDR2 YFSETQ. The CDR3 runs 12 residues. A modified ARM-PCR protocol with three rounds of nested PCR amplified TCRbeta. In TCRdb, the multiplex PCR reads were re-called with MiXCR into one record per CDR3 protein. The sample gives 120,000 or so distinct CDR3 sequences, roughly 84% of which show up once; roughly 20% is in the top ten. The clonotype comes from an older man with non-small cell lung cancer. The sample taken for sequencing was lung tumor tissue. The chain has TRBV5-1 and TRBJ2-1, with unresolved D. The CDR3 is CASSLGGNEQFF. CDR3 nucleotides: TGCGCCAGCAGCTTGGGAGGCAATGAGCAGTTCTTC.